This T cell receptor (beta chain) was sequenced for a study of identical twins. CDR1 and CDR2 (germline): DFQATT, SNEGSKA (reference sequence). Between the trimmed V and J ends, which lost 4 bases and 6 bases, there was a span of 13 bases. This CDR3 is 13 amino acids long. Healthy Caucasians, and only they, were the donors. In TCRdb, the 5' RACE reads were re-called with MiXCR into one record per CDR3 protein. The table lists around 570,000 distinct CDR3 sequences, over 8.5% of them singletons. This clonotype was counted a few times. This sample was shared with a second study, whose subject was yellow fever vaccine responses in identical twins.

The rearrangement uses TRBV20-1 and TRBJ2-1; D remains unclear. Sequenced material: PBMCs. The clonotype was recovered from a woman between 18 and 29 years old in good health. The CDR3 DNA follows: TGCAGTGCTACCCCCAATAAGGTCAATGAGCAGTTCTTC. Residues: CSATPNKVNEQFF.